This T cell receptor (beta chain) was identified in a study of identical twins. To note about this clonotype: Its specificity is unknown.

Trimming pared 3 bases from V and 2 bases from J, leaving 12 bases between. CDR1 is SGHRS, CDR2 YFSETQ, per germline. This CDR3 is 14 amino acids long. Regarding the study as a whole: For zero-insertion analyses, partial confounding could come from invariant MAIT and iNKT cells.

Using its own MiXCR run on the 5' RACE reads, TCRdb lists one record per CDR3 protein. The table includes over 600,000 distinct CDR3 sequences, approximately 22% detected once. Healthy Caucasians supplied all donations. These data were also reused for a study on T cells expressing NK-cell markers. As that report states: A few of the donors also had these clonotypes leading their CD3+CD56-NKG2C+ fraction.

This TCR derives from a woman in her late teens or twenties in good health. The sequencing input was PBMCs. This chain links TRBV5-1 with TRBJ2-7; D call uncertain. In DNA, the CDR3 is TGCGCCAGCAGCTGGGCTGGGGATACCTACGAGCAGTACTTC. Residues: CASSWAGDTYEQYF.